Listed below are T cell receptor beta chains from one sample, sequenced in a study of shared clonotypes between healthy human individuals. The method was immunoSEQ multiplex PCR; TCRdb's version includes in-frame clones alone and lacks a portion of them. Of 2 million to 2.5 million clones listed, 85% to 95% are singletons. Sequencing used naive CD4+ T cells from PBMCs. These receptors were taken from a man younger than 35 in good health. Some clones in this sample may be carry-over from other donors' samples. The CDR3 runs from the conserved cysteine through the conserved F or W. Fields, in order: J gene, V gene, D gene, CDR3 protein. A D gene is named only where the DNA matches it firmly.

TRBJ2-2 | TRBV6-5 | NA | CASIRTAGAGELFF
TRBJ2-3 | TRBV5-4 | TRBD1 | CASSPVGTASTDTQYF
TRBJ2-3 | TRBV4-1 | NA | CASSQPTRQITDTQYF
TRBJ2-4 | TRBV7-2 | NA | CASSLTRLAKNIQYF
TRBJ2-3 | TRBV7-6 | TRBD1 | CASSLPGQGADTQYF
TRBJ1-5 | TRBV6-1 | NA | CASSEGPGNQPQHF
TRBJ2-1 | TRBV20-1 | TRBD2 | CSASGTTQFF
TRBJ2-5 | TRBV7-8 | NA | CASSVLQDATQYF
TRBJ2-7 | TRBV28 | TRBD1 | CASSPGGTGIHEQYF
TRBJ2-5 | TRBV9 | TRBD2 | CASSPRVTSGILETQYF
TRBJ1-2 | TRBV19 | NA | CASSIGRSYGYTF
TRBJ2-2 | TRBV4-1 | TRBD2 | CASSHSGRAPAGELFF
TRBJ2-4 | TRBV6-6 | NA | CASSTKTQAKNIQYF
TRBJ2-7 | TRBV14 | TRBD2 | CASSRLAPYEQYF
TRBJ1-1 | TRBV27 | NA | CASSITKGTFGTEAFF
TRBJ2-7 | TRBV19 | TRBD1 | CASKQGATYEQYF
TRBJ2-3 | TRBV7-9 | TRBD1 | CASSRGTGADTQYF
TRBJ2-2 | TRBV2 | NA | CASTQLQGGTGELFF
TRBJ1-1 | TRBV6-1 | NA | CASSERYWNTEAFF
TRBJ2-1 | TRBV7-9 | TRBD2 | CASRPRGGSGNEQFF
TRBJ2-3 | TRBV4-1 | NA | CASRLGVGLTDTQYF
TRBJ2-1 | TRBV9 | NA | CASGRYGGHEQFF
TRBJ2-7 | TRBV5-1 | NA | CASGTTGAYEQYF
TRBJ2-3 | TRBV5-1 | TRBD2 | CASSLAPGLAGNTDTQYF
TRBJ2-3 | TRBV25-1 | NA | CASSDPTGPSTDTQYF
TRBJ2-2 | TRBV29-1 | NA | CSVEGGPTGELFF
TRBJ2-1 | TRBV5-1 | TRBD2 | CASRREVNNEQFF
TRBJ2-7 | TRBV6-5 | TRBD2 | CASSYDPSGTYEQYF
TRBJ2-7 | TRBV6-1 | NA | CASSEEGGSTYEQYF
TRBJ1-5 | TRBV4-3 | NA | CASSQEYGDQPQHF
TRBJ2-1 | TRBV7-2 | NA | CASSPSGAEQFF
TRBJ1-1 | TRBV18 | NA | CASSPTVSGGETEAFF
TRBJ1-6 | TRBV4-1 | TRBD1 | CASSQLGQGFSPLHF
TRBJ1-4 | TRBV28 | NA | CAIQGTNEKLFF
TRBJ2-1 | TRBV5-1 | TRBD2 | CASSLVSGMGEQFF
TRBJ1-2 | TRBV2 | NA | CASSEGQYGYTF
TRBJ2-5 | TRBV5-1 | TRBD2 | CASSPGTRVEETQYF
TRBJ2-3 | TRBV7-9 | TRBD2 | CASSPSGSSYTQYF
TRBJ2-3 | TRBV11-3 | NA | CASSLVRLYTDTQYF
TRBJ2-3 | TRBV29-1 | NA | CSVGLPETVATQYF
TRBJ1-2 | TRBV2 | NA | CASSDGTNYGYTF
TRBJ2-5 | TRBV5-5 | NA | CASSLSQGQETQYF
TRBJ2-2 | TRBV28 | NA | CASSFLGAGELFF